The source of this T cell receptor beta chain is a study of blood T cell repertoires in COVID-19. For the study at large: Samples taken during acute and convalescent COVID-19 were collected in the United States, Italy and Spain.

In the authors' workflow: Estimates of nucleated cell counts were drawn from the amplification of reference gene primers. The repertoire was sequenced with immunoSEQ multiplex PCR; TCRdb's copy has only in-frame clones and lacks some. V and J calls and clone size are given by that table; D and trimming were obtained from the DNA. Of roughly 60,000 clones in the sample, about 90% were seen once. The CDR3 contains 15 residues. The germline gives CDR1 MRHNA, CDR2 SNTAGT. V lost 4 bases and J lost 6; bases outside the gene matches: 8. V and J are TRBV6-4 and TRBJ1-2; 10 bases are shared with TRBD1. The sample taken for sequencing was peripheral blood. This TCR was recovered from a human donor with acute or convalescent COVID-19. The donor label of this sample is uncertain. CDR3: CASSVSGTGDNGYTF. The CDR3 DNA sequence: TGTGCCAGCAGTGTTTCCGGGACAGGGGATAATGGCTACACCTTC.